The 25 T cell receptor beta chains below were found in one sample sequenced in a study of graft-versus-host responses after intestinal transplantation. These receptors have no identified antigens. The protocol was immunoSEQ multiplex PCR, while the TCRdb copy is restricted to in-frame clones and leaves out a portion. The sample yields tens of thousands of clones, less than 90% seen once. The sequenced sample was unstimulated CD4+ T cells sorted from spleen or lymph node cells, obtained before intestinal transplant. Receptors were obtained from a human donor who received an intestinal transplant.

The J gene is TRBJ2-3, the V gene TRBV6-5, with TRBD2 as a possible D gene (5 bases). CDR3 length: 14 residues. The V gene lost 2 bases and the J gene lost 10 bases, with 16 bases spanning the gap. Germline CDR1 is MNHEY and CDR2 is SVGAGI. This CDR3 is CASSYGLPASAQYF. The CDR3 nucleotides are TGTGCCAGCAGTTACGGACTTCCCGCTTCTGCGCAGTATTTT.

The count of this clone is one. The V and J genes are TRBV9 and TRBJ2-5; 7 bases agree with TRBD1. Germline CDR1 and CDR2: SGDLS and YYNGEE. CDR3 length: 12 residues. With 3 bases clipped from V and 4 bases from J, the junction kept 0 bases outside the gene matches. The CDR3 DNA is TGTGCCAGCAGCGCAGGGGGAGAGACCCAGTACTTC. This translates into CASSAGGETQYF.

The CDR3 bases are TGTGCCAGTAGTCCCCAAGGGGTTGTGGCTGGCTACACCTTC. This gives the protein CASSPQGVVAGYTF. The gene calls are TRBV19 and TRBJ1-2; D perhaps matches TRBD1 (5 bases). Per the germline V gene, CDR1 is LNHDA and CDR2 is SQIVND (reference sequence). With 5 bases removed from V and 7 bases from J, the gap between germline ends came to 17 bases. There are 14 residues in the CDR3.

The chain recombines TRBV5-6 with TRBJ2-2, with TRBD2 as a possible D gene (5 bases). The V end lost 4 bases, the J end lost 10 bases, and 14 bases lay between the germline ends. There are 13 residues in the CDR3. Germline V gene data show CDR1 as SGHDT and CDR2 as YYEEEE. The CDR3 loop is CASSTKGDSELFF. The CDR3 coding sequence is TGTGCCAGCAGCACAAAGGGAGATTCGGAGCTGTTTTTT.

The DNA for the CDR3 is TGTGCCAGCATGAAGGACAGGGTACAAGTAAAACTGTTTTTT. It translates to CASMKDRVQVKLFF. The V and J genes are TRBV6-1 and TRBJ1-4; TRBD1 aligns across 8 bases. The V segment lost 7 bases and the J segment 10 bases; nucleotides outside the gene matches: 11. Germline V gives CDR1 MNHNS, CDR2 SASEGT. The CDR3 totals 14 residues.

V gene TRBV15 combines with J gene TRBJ2-7, with 13 bases lining up with TRBD2. Germline assignment: CDR1 LNHNV and CDR2 YYDKDF (reference sequence). There are 16 residues in the CDR3. The V and J ends lost 1 base and 2 bases, in that order; junction bases with no gene match: 2. CDR3: CATSRAGLAGAYEQYF. CDR3 nucleotides: TGTGCCACCAGCAGAGCAGGACTAGCGGGAGCCTACGAGCAGTACTTC.

V usage is TRBV5-1 and J usage is TRBJ2-1, with D possibly being TRBD1 (7 bases). Germline lookup yields CDR1 SGHRS and CDR2 YFSETQ. V was shortened by 4 bases and J by 5 bases, with 13 bases between the two germline ends. The CDR3 totals 14 residues. CDR3 in DNA: TGCGCCAGCAGCCTGGAGGGGGCCGACAATGAGCAGTTCTTC. Translated, it gives CASSLEGADNEQFF.

This clone showed up just once. The J gene is TRBJ1-6, the V gene TRBV30; TRBD1 matches at 11 bases. J lost 10 bases, V lost 3 bases, and 5 bases had no gene match. Germline CDR1 and CDR2: GTSNPN and SVGIG (reference sequence). The CDR3 runs 14 residues. The CDR3 protein is CAWRAGTGGSPLHF. As DNA, the CDR3 is TGTGCCTGGAGGGCCGGGACAGGGGGATCACCCCTCCACTTT. The full variable domain, with the rest looked up from reference TRBV30 and TRBJ1-6, is SQTIHQWPATLVQPVGSPLSLECTVEGTSNPNLYWYRQAAGRGLQLLFYSVGIGQISSEVPQNLSASRPQDRQFILSSKKLLLSDSGFYLCAWRAGTGGSPLHFGNGTRLTVT.

The chain uses TRBV27 and TRBJ1-1; the match to TRBD1 covers 7 bases. From germline, CDR1 is MNHEY and CDR2 SMNVEV (reference sequence). This CDR3 is built from 17 residues. V lost 5 bases and J lost 1; bases outside the gene matches: 13. In DNA form, the CDR3 reads TGTGCCAGCAGTCCTCAGGGGGTTCCCTGGGGGAACACTGAAGCTTTCTTT. Protein: CASSPQGVPWGNTEAFF.

This chain uses TRBV2 with TRBJ1-2; no firm D call. Per the germline V gene, CDR1 is SNHLY and CDR2 is FYNNEI. This CDR3 region has 13 residues. The V end was cut by 1 base, the J end by 8 bases, with 11 bases between. CDR3 residues: CASSEGGVGGYTF. The CDR3 DNA reads as TGTGCCAGCAGTGAAGGGGGAGTTGGGGGCTACACCTTC.

In this sample, this clone turned up a few times. The V call is TRBV7-9, the J call TRBJ2-7; maybe TRBD2 (5 bases). The germline V and J ends were trimmed by 2 bases and 5 bases, with 13 bases remaining between them. The CDR3 is made up of 14 amino acids. The germline V gene has CDR1 SEHNR and CDR2 FQNEAQ (reference sequence). CDR3 DNA sequence: TGTGCCAGCAGCTTACTTGGCCGGGGTCACGAGCAGTACTTC. Translating gives CASSLLGRGHEQYF.

Note on this clone: An end of the junction differs from the germline gene, which may be a read error. The CDR3 sequence is CASSVDSYHPQHF. CDR3 in DNA: TGTGCCAGCAGCGTCGACAGTTATCATCCCCAGCATTTT. This chain links TRBV7-9 with TRBJ1-5; possible D gene TRBD1, 5 bases. CDR1 is SEHNR and CDR2 is FQNEAQ in the germline V gene (reference sequence). The CDR3 contains 13 residues.

This clone was seen once. The chain carries TRBV19 and TRBJ2-7, with 7 bases that match TRBD1. The CDR3 totals 15 residues. J gave up 2 bases and V 6 bases, and 10 bases lay outside the gene matches. Germline V gene sequence: CDR1 LNHDA, CDR2 SQIVND (reference sequence). CDR3 bases: TGTGCCAGTAGCTCCGACAGGGATCCCCCCTACGAGCAGTACTTC. Encoded protein: CASSSDRDPPYEQYF. The full variable domain, in which reference TRBV19 and TRBJ2-7 provide the parts outside the CDR3, is DGGITQSPKYLFRKEGQNVTLSCEQNLNHDAMYWYRQDPGQGLRLIYYSQIVNDFQKGDIAEGYSVSREKKESFPLTVTSAQKNPTAFYLCASSSDRDPPYEQYFGPGTRLTVT.

This clone was counted only a few times. The gene calls are TRBV4-1 and TRBJ1-4; D remains unclear. CDR3 length equals 15 residues. The germline V and J ends were trimmed by 0 bases and 4 bases, with 9 bases remaining between them. From germline, CDR1 is MGHRA and CDR2 YSYEKL. As DNA, the CDR3 is TGCGCCAGCAGCCAAGACCCCAACAGTAATGAAAAACTGTTTTTT. Protein product: CASSQDPNSNEKLFF.

This clone was detected only a few times. CDR3 sequence reads: CASSDRPQGGYGYTF. Written as DNA, the CDR3 is TGTGCCAGCAGTGATCGCCCACAGGGGGGCTATGGCTACACCTTC. This chain links TRBV6-4 with TRBJ1-2; 8 bases align to TRBD1. The CDR3 runs to 15 residues. The junction had 7 bases not matched to a gene; V was cut back by 3 bases and J by 4 bases. Looked up from germline, CDR1 is MRHNA and CDR2 is SNTAGT.

The genes are TRBV2 and TRBJ2-1, with D perhaps TRBD1 (6 bases). The CDR3 sequence is 11 residues long. The V end lost 6 bases, the J end lost 14 bases, and 14 bases lay between the germline ends. Germline V gene data show CDR1 as SNHLY and CDR2 as FYNNEI. The CDR3 region has the DNA TGTGCCAGCAGGAGGTACAGGGATGAGTTCTTC. Its translation: CASRRYRDEFF.

The chain joins TRBV19 to TRBJ2-1, with 9 bases identical to TRBD2. Per germline, CDR1 LNHDA and CDR2 SQIVND (reference sequence). V lost 4 bases to trimming and J lost 4 bases; unmatched junction nucleotides: 5. There are 15 residues in the CDR3. In DNA, the CDR3 is TGTGCCAGTAGTAAAACTAGCGGGCCGTACAATGAGCAGTTCTTC. Amino acid sequence: CASSKTSGPYNEQFF.

The rearrangement links TRBV2 to TRBJ2-7, with TRBD2 as a possible D gene (5 bases). Trimming left V 3 bases short and J 9 bases short, with 24 bases between. From germline, CDR1 is SNHLY and CDR2 FYNNEI. The CDR3 totals 16 residues. The CDR3 DNA follows: TGTGCCAGCAGTGATCAAGGCAGGTGGGAGCTACGAGGGCAGTACTTC. It is translated as CASSDQGRWELRGQYF.

The chain combines TRBV29-1 with TRBJ1-3, with 7 nucleotides matching TRBD1. V gave up 2 bases and J gave up 4 bases; unmatched junction bases: 2. Per germline, CDR1 SQVTM and CDR2 ANQGSEA. The CDR3 extends over 13 amino acids. This CDR3 reads CSVETGVGNTIYF. DNA of the CDR3: TGCAGCGTTGAAACAGGGGTGGGAAACACCATATATTTT.

The genes are TRBV7-6 and TRBJ1-1; 8 bases align to TRBD1. This CDR3 region has 16 residues. CDR1 SGHVS and CDR2 FNYEAQ come from the germline V gene. Trimming took 1 base from V and 7 from J; bases not matched to a gene: 11. The CDR3, as DNA: TGTGCCAGCAGCTTAGGTCAGGACAGGGCAGACATTGAAGCTTTCTTT. The encoded protein is CASSLGQDRADIEAFF.

The chain uses TRBV6-1 and TRBJ1-5, with TRBD1 identical over 7 bases. V was clipped by 5 bases and J by 5 bases; unmatched bases: 6. Germline V gene sequence: CDR1 MNHNS, CDR2 SASEGT. This CDR3 spans 14 amino acids. Here the CDR3 DNA reads TGTGCCAGCAGTAGAGGGGGCGCAGATCAGCCCCAGCATTTT. Protein sequence: CASSRGGADQPQHF.

As regards this clone: The germline gene is not matched at one end of the junction; a read error may be the cause. V usage is TRBV6-5 and J usage is TRBJ2-7; D uncertain. Germline V gives CDR1 MNHEY, CDR2 SVGAGI. The CDR3 runs 16 residues. The CDR3 DNA follows: TGTGCCAGCAGTTACTCGAGGTTGACGGTATCCTACGAGCAGTGCTTC. As protein: CASSYSRLTVSYEQCF.

This clone was counted once. The V gene is TRBV19, the J gene TRBJ1-5, with D maybe TRBD1 (5 bases). The length of the CDR3 is 12 residues. Germline V gene lookup returns CDR1 LNHDA and CDR2 SQIVND (reference sequence). The V gene lost 8 bases and the J gene lost 4 bases, with 9 bases spanning the gap. The CDR3 loop reads CASVAGNQPQHF. The CDR3 DNA sequence: TGTGCCAGTGTGGCAGGGAATCAGCCCCAGCATTTT.

The chain combines TRBV2 with TRBJ1-1; TRBD1 matches 7 bases. Germline CDR1 SNHLY, CDR2 FYNNEI. After removal of 4 bases from V and 2 bases from J, the junction contained 4 bases not matched to a gene. This CDR3 region has 14 residues. This chain's CDR3 is CASSGDRRNTEAFF. In DNA form, the CDR3 reads TGTGCCAGCAGTGGGGACAGAAGAAACACTGAAGCTTTCTTT.

This chain links TRBV5-8 with TRBJ2-4; D remains unclear. There are 13 residues in the CDR3. CDR1 is SGHTS, CDR2 YDEGEE, per germline. V lost 2 bases and J lost 8, with 11 bases in between. This chain's CDR3 is CASSFLGSDIQYF. The CDR3 DNA sequence: TGTGCCAGCAGCTTTTTGGGCTCGGACATTCAGTACTTC.